Listed below are T cell receptor beta chains from one sample, sequenced in a study of blood T cell repertoires in COVID-19. TCRdb keeps only in-frame clones here, not all; method: immunoSEQ multiplex PCR. The sample holds hundreds of thousands of clones, around 90% seen once. The source material was peripheral blood. Receptors originate from a woman aged 18-29 years who had recovered from COVID-19. Each CDR3 is given with its conserved first and last residue. Each record gives: CDR3 length, J gene, clone size, V gene, D gene, CDR3 protein, CDR3 DNA. The D gene is left open where the match is weak. A clone size is listed for some rows: how often the clone was seen (once, few, many), or a class if it is expanded.

15	TRBJ2-5	-	TRBV27	TRBD2	CASSFIAGDQETQYF	TGTGCCAGCAGTTTTATAGCGGGGGATCAAGAGACCCAGTACTTC
15	TRBJ2-1	-	TRBV3-1/TRBV3-2	TRBD2	CASTGLAGVVDEQFF	TGTGCCAGCACTGGGCTAGCGGGAGTCGTCGATGAGCAGTTCTTC
12	TRBJ1-1	-	TRBV11-2	-	CASSLDVSRAFF	TGTGCCAGCAGCTTAGATGTGTCGCGAGCTTTCTTT
14	TRBJ2-3	-	TRBV10-2	-	CASTQLVPTDTQYF	TGCGCCAGCACCCAACTAGTACCGACAGATACGCAGTATTTT
15	TRBJ2-1	once	TRBV27	TRBD2	CASSPDRGDYNEQFF	TGTGCCAGCAGTCCGGACCGGGGGGACTACAATGAGCAGTTCTTC
14	TRBJ2-1	-	TRBV5-1	-	CASSLGRVSNEQFF	TGCGCCAGCAGCTTGGGCAGGGTCTCGAATGAGCAGTTCTTC
11	TRBJ2-5	-	TRBV20-1	-	CSATVEETQYF	TGCAGTGCTACAGTTGAAGAGACCCAGTACTTC
15	TRBJ2-1	-	TRBV6-6	TRBD2	CASSSLAGVGNEQFF	TGTGCCAGCAGTTCCCTAGCGGGAGTGGGCAATGAGCAGTTCTTC
13	TRBJ1-6	-	TRBV27	-	CASSPQGNSPLHF	TGTGCCAGCAGCCCACAGGGAAATTCACCCCTCCACTTT
15	TRBJ1-1	-	TRBV6-5	-	CASSYKTVPNTEAFF	TGTGCCAGCAGTTACAAGACAGTCCCGAACACTGAAGCTTTCTTT
18	TRBJ1-3	-	TRBV4-3	-	CASSQDPVGAFSGNTIYF	TGCGCCAGCAGCCAAGACCCAGTGGGGGCGTTCTCTGGAAACACCATATATTTT
18	TRBJ2-1	once	TRBV2	TRBD2	CASSPGLAEPLEGNEQFF	TGTGCCAGCAGTCCGGGGCTAGCGGAGCCCCTCGAAGGCAATGAGCAGTTCTTC
17	TRBJ2-1	-	TRBV19	-	CASSIAGWRDGRREQFF	TGTGCCAGTAGTATAGCAGGTTGGCGGGATGGACGTCGGGAGCAGTTCTTC
11	TRBJ2-1	-	TRBV7-9	-	CASTPLLVQFF	TGTGCCAGCACCCCCCTCCTTGTGCAGTTCTTC
14	TRBJ2-1	-	TRBV19	TRBD2	CASLAGGKYNEQFF	TGTGCCAGTCTGGCGGGAGGAAAATACAATGAGCAGTTCTTC
16	TRBJ1-4	once	TRBV7-9	TRBD1	CASSKSTGTGDGKLFF	TGTGCCAGCAGCAAATCAACCGGGACAGGGGACGGAAAACTGTTTTTT
12	TRBJ1-2	-	TRBV20-1	-	CSASAGGDGYTF	TGCAGTGCTAGTGCCGGCGGGGACGGCTACACCTTC
13	TRBJ1-1	-	TRBV6-5	-	CASRPRRNTEAFF	TGTGCCAGCAGACCCCGGAGGAACACTGAAGCTTTCTTT
15	TRBJ2-1	-	TRBV19	-	CATALGRLTYNEQFF	TGTGCCACCGCTCTAGGGAGACTCACCTACAATGAGCAGTTCTTC
16	TRBJ2-1	-	TRBV19	TRBD1	CASSIARTGLRNEQFF	TGTGCCAGTAGTATTGCTAGGACAGGGTTACGCAATGAGCAGTTCTTC
18	TRBJ2-3	-	TRBV10-3	-	CAISEPTYAMSSTDTQYF	TGTGCCATCAGTGAGCCGACTTATGCGATGTCTAGCACAGATACGCAGTATTTT
11	TRBJ2-3	-	TRBV29-1	TRBD1	CSVEVGQGKYF	TGCAGCGTTGAGGTAGGACAGGGCAAGTATTTT
14	TRBJ2-1	-	TRBV15	TRBD1	CATRGTGPHNEQFF	TGTGCCACCAGGGGGACAGGGCCCCACAATGAGCAGTTCTTC
16	TRBJ1-2	-	TRBV4-1	-	CASSQGSFGVLYGYTF	TGCGCCAGCAGCCAAGGGAGTTTCGGGGTTCTCTATGGCTACACCTTC
17	TRBJ2-1	-	TRBV9	TRBD2	CASSIYGTSGRANEQFF	TGTGCCAGCAGCATATATGGGACTAGCGGGAGGGCCAATGAGCAGTTCTTC
20	TRBJ1-5	-	TRBV4-2	TRBD1	CASSHTLGQGTLSRNQPQHF	TGTGCCAGCAGCCACACCCTAGGACAGGGCACCCTTAGCCGCAATCAGCCCCAGCATTTT
16	TRBJ2-3	-	TRBV4-1	-	CASSQEGLGAADTQYF	TGCGCCAGCAGCCAAGAGGGTTTGGGGGCCGCAGATACGCAGTATTTT
15	TRBJ1-6	once	TRBV19	TRBD1	CASRSQGAGNSPLHF	TGTGCCAGCAGATCTCAGGGGGCTGGGAATTCACCCCTCCACTTT
15	TRBJ1-4	-	TRBV19	-	CASSDYRETNEKLFF	TGTGCCAGTAGTGATTACAGGGAGACTAATGAAAAACTGTTTTTT
18	TRBJ2-1	-	TRBV7-7	TRBD1	CASSLELAGTGMNNEQFF	TGTGCCAGCAGCTTAGAGCTTGCCGGGACAGGAATGAACAATGAGCAGTTCTTC
16	TRBJ2-1	-	TRBV6-5	TRBD2	CASSYSRSSGRNEQFF	TGTGCCAGCAGTTACTCGAGGTCTAGCGGGAGAAATGAGCAGTTCTTC
17	TRBJ2-1	few	TRBV11-2	TRBD2	CASSLDGLRTSRDEQFF	TGTGCCAGCAGCTTAGATGGTTTAAGGACTAGCAGGGATGAGCAGTTCTTC
16	TRBJ2-5	-	TRBV24-1	-	CATSDPDGRRGETQYF	TGTGCCACCAGTGACCCGGACGGAAGGCGAGGGGAGACCCAGTACTTC
13	TRBJ1-2	-	TRBV7-9	TRBD1	CASSNRTGDGYTF	TGTGCCAGCAGCAACCGGACAGGGGATGGCTACACCTTC
18	TRBJ2-1	-	TRBV7-9	TRBD2	CASSQTTSGSLSYNEQFF	TGTGCCAGCAGCCAAACAACTAGCGGGAGTCTCTCCTACAATGAGCAGTTCTTC
15	TRBJ1-1	-	TRBV6-5	-	CASSYTRNMNTEAFF	TGTGCCAGCAGTTACACAAGAAATATGAACACTGAAGCTTTCTTT
12	TRBJ2-2	-	TRBV18	-	CASSPLSGELFF	TGTGCCAGCTCACCACTCTCCGGGGAGCTGTTTTTT
17	TRBJ1-1	-	TRBV30	-	CAWSDKPGLLRSTEAFF	TGTGCCTGGAGTGACAAACCGGGACTCCTGAGAAGCACTGAAGCTTTCTTT
14	TRBJ2-1	-	TRBV5-1	TRBD2	CASSLTSGSHEQFF	TGCGCCAGCAGCTTAACTAGCGGGAGCCATGAGCAGTTCTTC
18	TRBJ1-1	-	TRBV7-9	TRBD1	CASSPKSGGDRLSTEAFF	TGTGCCAGCAGCCCGAAATCTGGGGGGGACAGGTTGTCCACTGAAGCTTTCTTT
14	TRBJ2-1	-	TRBV6-5	TRBD1	CASHRQGPYNEQFF	TGTGCCAGCCACCGACAGGGGCCATACAATGAGCAGTTCTTC
11	TRBJ2-3	-	TRBV20-1	-	CSGGETDTQYF	TGCAGTGGTGGGGAGACAGATACGCAGTATTTT
15	TRBJ2-2	-	TRBV10-3	-	CAISEKSGNTGELFF	TGTGCCATCAGTGAGAAAAGCGGGAACACCGGGGAGCTGTTTTTT
16	TRBJ2-1	few	TRBV10-3	TRBD1	CAISESAGGAGNEQFF	TGTGCCATCAGTGAGTCCGCAGGGGGCGCGGGCAATGAGCAGTTCTTC
13	TRBJ1-6	-	TRBV27	-	CASSLSPSSTLHF	TGTGCCAGCAGTTTATCGCCCAGTAGCACCCTCCACTTT
14	TRBJ1-5	-	TRBV2	-	CASSDTQNNQPQHF	TGTGCCAGCAGTGATACACAGAATAATCAGCCCCAGCATTTT
13	TRBJ2-3	-	TRBV7-2	-	CAWGLVLGDTQYF	TGTGCGTGGGGACTCGTACTCGGAGATACGCAGTATTTT
17	TRBJ2-3	-	TRBV12-2	-	CASRLALGRECTDTQYF	TGTGCAAGTCGCTTAGCCCTTGGCCGGGAGTGCACAGATACGCAGTATTTT
14	TRBJ2-1	-	TRBV11-2	-	CASSLDGSRVEQFF	TGTGCCAGCAGCTTAGATGGGTCGAGGGTTGAGCAGTTCTTC
16	TRBJ1-3	once	TRBV5-1	-	CASSLSLQGEGNTIYF	TGCGCCAGCAGCTTGTCCCTACAGGGAGAAGGAAACACCATATATTTT
14	TRBJ2-1	once	TRBV19	-	CASSLRVGYNEQFF	TGTGCCAGTAGTCTGCGGGTGGGATACAATGAGCAGTTCTTC
14	TRBJ2-1	-	TRBV6-1	-	CASSEAFWGTEQFF	TGTGCCAGCAGTGAAGCTTTCTGGGGCACTGAGCAGTTCTTC
17	TRBJ2-1	-	TRBV6-2/TRBV6-3	-	CASSSPVYGQSHNEQFF	TGTGCCAGCAGTTCCCCCGTGTACGGACAGAGCCACAATGAGCAGTTCTTC
15	TRBJ1-6	-	TRBV7-6	-	CASSSQGPLNSPLHF	TGTGCCAGCAGCTCCCAGGGTCCCTTAAATTCACCCCTCCACTTT